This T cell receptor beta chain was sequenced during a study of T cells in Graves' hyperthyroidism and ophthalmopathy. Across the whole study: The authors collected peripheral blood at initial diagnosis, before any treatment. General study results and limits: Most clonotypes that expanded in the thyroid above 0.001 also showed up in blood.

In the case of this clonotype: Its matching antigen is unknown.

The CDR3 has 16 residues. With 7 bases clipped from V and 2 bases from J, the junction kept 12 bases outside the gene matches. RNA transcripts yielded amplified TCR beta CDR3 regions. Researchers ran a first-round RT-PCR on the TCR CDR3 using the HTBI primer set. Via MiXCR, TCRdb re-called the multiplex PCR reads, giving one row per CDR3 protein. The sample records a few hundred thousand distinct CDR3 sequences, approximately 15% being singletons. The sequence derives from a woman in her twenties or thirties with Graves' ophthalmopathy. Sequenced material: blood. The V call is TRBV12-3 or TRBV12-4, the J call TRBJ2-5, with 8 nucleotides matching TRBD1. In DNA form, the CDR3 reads TGTGCCAGCACCATATCCGCCGGGACAGGACAAGAGACCCAGTACTTC. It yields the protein CASTISAGTGQETQYF.